This T cell receptor (beta chain) was documented in a study of shared clonotypes between healthy human individuals. Background on the study: Three CD4 naive, three CD4 memory, two CD8 naive and one CD8 memory plate were used per donor.

Measured with immunoSEQ multiplex PCR; TCRdb has only the in-frame clones, and not every one. The sample carries about 980,000 clones, about 80% recorded once. A word on this clone: At the DNA level, this CDR3 is encoded by other sequences in the same sample as well.

Unmatched junction bases numbered 2, after V lost 4 bases and J lost 0 bases. Per germline, CDR1 SGHRS and CDR2 YFSETQ. This CDR3 is built from 15 residues. Sequenced input: memory CD4+ T cells sorted from blood. Specified subset: CD45RA-negative fraction. The source of this sequence is a man younger than 35 in good health. The rearrangement links TRBV5-1 to TRBJ1-1; 11 nucleotides line up with TRBD1. This chain's CDR3 is CASSRGQGVNTEAFF. The CDR3, as DNA: TGCGCCAGCAGCCGGGGACAGGGGGTGAACACTGAAGCTTTCTTT.